Detailed here is one TCR beta chain. Original data processing: Amplification of reference gene primers was used by the study to estimate nucleated cell counts. Measured with immunoSEQ multiplex PCR; TCRdb has only the in-frame clones, and not every one. The V and J calls and the clone size are those of that table, but D and trimming were determined from the DNA. Among approximately 150,000 clones, over 75% were seen once, and the ten largest hold about 1.6%. Germline V CDR1 and CDR2: SNHLY, FYNNEI. V was pared by 4 bases and J by 5 bases, with 5 bases between. The CDR3 totals 11 residues. These data come from a study of blood T cell repertoires in COVID-19. Across the whole study: Material from acute and convalescent COVID-19 was sourced from the United States, Italy and Spain. In each case, the material was cDNA or gDNA derived from T cells, B-cell-depleted T cells, or PBMCs.

The sample taken for sequencing was peripheral blood. The V gene is TRBV2, the J gene TRBJ2-5; no clear D. The TCR originated in a human donor in a cohort sampled during active COVID-19. The CDR3 loop is CASSVYETQYF. DNA of the CDR3: TGTGCCAGCAGTGTATATGAGACCCAGTACTTC.